These 3 T cell receptor beta chains were all obtained from the same sample, sequenced in a study of shared clonotypes between healthy human individuals. Libraries were prepared by immunoSEQ multiplex PCR; TCRdb keeps only in-frame clonotypes and omits some of them. Among a few million clones, just under 95% were seen once, and the ten largest hold 1.5% to 2%. Positively selected for CCR7, the CD45RO-negative cells used as naive CD8 cells excluded terminally differentiated effector memory CD45RA+ cells. The sample consisted of naive CD8+ T cells from PBMCs. The receptors here all came from a young man in good health. Some clones in this sample may be carry-over from other donors' samples.

CDR3 nucleotide sequence: TGTGCCAGCAGCCAAGAGCGACTGAGCTCCTACGAGCAGTACTTC. Its protein product is CASSQERLSSYEQYF. The chain recombines TRBV4-2 with TRBJ2-7; D is unresolved. Trimming pared 0 bases from V and 0 bases from J, leaving 9 bases between. The V gene's germline CDR1 is LGHNA and CDR2 YNFKEQ. The CDR3 extends over 15 amino acids.

The chain carries TRBV29-1 and TRBJ2-7; D tentatively fits TRBD1 or TRBD2 (6 bases each). V lost 4 bases and J lost 7, with 17 bases in between. CDR1 and CDR2 (germline): SQVTM, ANQGSEA. The CDR3 is 13 amino acids. DNA of the CDR3: TGCAGCGTTGTGCTCGGGGGCACTGGGGAGCAGTACTTC. It translates to CSVVLGGTGEQYF.

In its sample, this clone was seen once. Other DNA sequences of this sample code for an identical CDR3. This chain uses TRBV7-9 with TRBJ2-7; D is uncertain. CDR1 is SEHNR and CDR2 is FQNEAQ in the germline V gene (reference sequence). Between the trimmed V and J ends, which lost 3 bases and 6 bases, there was a span of 6 bases. This CDR3 has 11 amino acids. Here the CDR3 reads CASSFGPEQYF. The CDR3 region has the DNA TGTGCCAGCAGCTTTGGGCCCGAGCAGTACTTC. The full variable domain, in which reference TRBV7-9 and TRBJ2-7 provide the parts outside the CDR3, is DTGVSQNPRHKITKRGQNVTFRCDPISEHNRLYWYRQTLGQGPEFLTYFQNEAQLEKSRLLSDRFSAERPKGSFSTLEIQRTEQGDSAMYLCASSFGPEQYFGPGTRLTVT.